Shown below are 26 T cell receptor beta chains from a single sample sequenced in a study of T cell clusters in autoimmune cytopenias. Multiplex touch-down PCR amplified TRB using TRB-A and TRB-B pools in one tube. From the multiplex PCR reads, TCRdb lists one entry per CDR3 protein and no DNA. The table lists about 5,000 distinct CDR3 sequences. TRB was amplified from roughly 270 ng of peripheral blood genomic DNA per sample. This same sample was also part of a study on T cell repertoires in aging, cancer and after chemotherapy.

The sample comprised peripheral blood. The receptors shown here come from a human donor in good health.

The V and J genes are TRBV30 and TRBJ1-5. Germline CDR1 GTSNPN, CDR2 SVGIG (reference sequence). The CDR3 runs to 14 residues. The CDR3: CAWSLRLRNQPQHF.

This clonotype is classed as medium-sized by frequency. The chain uses TRBV6-1 and TRBJ2-1; without DNA, the TCRdb call of TRBD1 cannot be checked. The CDR3 sequence is 16 residues long. Germline-derived CDR1 and CDR2 are MNHNS and SASEGT. The CDR3 sequence: CASSDVQGRSYNEQFF.

This clonotype is medium-sized by frequency. This rearrangement joins TRBV6-1 to TRBJ2-5; TCRdb calls TRBD1, which cannot be checked without DNA. The CDR3 totals 14 residues. CDR1 and CDR2 from the germline V gene are MNHNS and SASEGT. The CDR3 spells CASSHTGGSETQYF.

The V gene is TRBV5-6, the J gene TRBJ2-4; there is no DNA to check the TCRdb D call of TRBD2. This CDR3 is 18 amino acids long. Germline V gives CDR1 SGHDT, CDR2 YYEEEE. This CDR3 reads CASSLELAGGLGKNIQYF.

The V and J genes are TRBV5-1 and TRBJ1-1; TCRdb names TRBD1, which stays unverified in the absence of DNA. Germline values: CDR1 SGHRS, CDR2 YFSETQ. The CDR3 loop spans 14 amino acids. The chain's CDR3 is CASSLGARITEAFF.

This rearrangement joins TRBV5-1 to TRBJ2-1; the TCRdb call, TRBD2, lacks DNA for checking. The germline V gene encodes CDR1 SGHRS and CDR2 YFSETQ. CDR3 length: 15 residues. This chain's CDR3 is CASSTAGKDYNEQFF.

This clonotype is identified as medium-sized from frequency. The chain joins TRBV6-5 to TRBJ1-2; TCRdb returns TRBD1, unconfirmable since there is no DNA. CDR1 and CDR2 (germline): MNHEY, SVGAGI. This CDR3 region has 13 residues. Here the CDR3 reads CASRAGQGYGYTF.

The rearrangement joins TRBV12-3 or TRBV12-4 to TRBJ1-2; TCRdb's assignment of TRBD1 cannot be checked, as there is no DNA. CDR3 length equals 15 residues. This CDR3 is CASSLARGILYGYTF.

The chain combines TRBV7-9 with TRBJ2-1; the TRBD1 assignment by TCRdb is unverifiable without DNA. CDR3 length: 15 amino acids. The V gene's germline CDR1 is SEHNR and CDR2 FQNEAQ (reference sequence). CDR3 region: CASSSTGGLYNEQFF.

Considering frequency, this clonotype is medium-sized. The chain couples TRBV5-4 to TRBJ1-6. CDR3 length equals 11 residues. Per the germline V gene, CDR1 is SGHNT and CDR2 is YYREEE (reference sequence). This chain's CDR3 is CATQENSPLHF.

The V and J genes are TRBV20-1 and TRBJ1-6. From germline, CDR1 is DFQATT and CDR2 SNEGSKA (reference sequence). The CDR3 is made up of 12 amino acids. CDR3 loop: CSAWQINSPLHF.

This clonotype ranks as medium-sized in terms of frequency. The chain combines TRBV19 with TRBJ2-7. The CDR3 runs 13 residues. The germline gives CDR1 LNHDA, CDR2 SQIVND (reference sequence). CDR3 protein: CASSIGSAYEQYF.

The chain uses TRBV6-5 and TRBJ1-5; with no DNA, the TCRdb D assignment of TRBD1 cannot be verified. Per the germline V gene, CDR1 is MNHEY and CDR2 is SVGAGI. CDR3 size: 14 residues. The CDR3 sequence is CAGTRTGGNQPQHF.

This sequence joins TRBV20-1 and TRBJ2-3; with no DNA, the TCRdb D assignment of TRBD2 cannot be verified. The germline V gene encodes CDR1 DFQATT and CDR2 SNEGSKA (reference sequence). The CDR3 totals 17 residues. The CDR3 here is CSASIQFSGGHADTQYF.

Its frequency marks this clonotype as large. The V and J genes are TRBV29-1 and TRBJ2-3; with no DNA, the TCRdb D assignment of TRBD1 cannot be verified. The germline gives CDR1 SQVTM, CDR2 ANQGSEA. The CDR3 contains 13 residues. CDR3 protein: CSVEGEGPDTQYF.

V is TRBV7-9 and J is TRBJ2-1; there is no DNA to check the TCRdb D call of TRBD1. The CDR3 consists of 15 residues. Per the germline V gene, CDR1 is SEHNR and CDR2 is FQNEAQ (reference sequence). The CDR3 sequence is CASSPFNRVGTEQFF.

The chain has TRBV19 and TRBJ1-1; TCRdb reports TRBD1, a call that lacks DNA to check it against. Germline V gene data show CDR1 as LNHDA and CDR2 as SQIVND (reference sequence). This CDR3 is 15 amino acids long. The CDR3 reads CASSVNPGTGTEAFF.

The rearrangement links TRBV20-1 to TRBJ1-6; TCRdb's D call of TRBD1 is untestable without DNA. Germline V CDR1 and CDR2: DFQATT, SNEGSKA (reference sequence). The CDR3 contains 16 residues. CDR3: CSASGNPDRVNSPLHF.

Frequency places this clonotype as medium-sized (0.01 to 0.1%). The CDR3 loop is CASSPPDREVYNEQFF. The J gene is TRBJ2-1, the V gene TRBV18; TCRdb's D gene call, TRBD2, goes unchecked for lack of DNA. Germline lookup yields CDR1 KGHSH and CDR2 LQKENI. The CDR3 contains 16 residues.

This clonotype counts as medium-sized (0.01 to 0.1%) by frequency. V gene TRBV5-4 combines with J gene TRBJ2-3; TCRdb outputs TRBD2, but without DNA this stays unchecked. CDR3 length: 17 residues. CDR1 and CDR2 from the germline V gene are SGHNT and YYREEE (reference sequence). The CDR3 loop reads CASSSLGGRGGTDTQYF. The complete variable domain, with remaining parts taken from reference TRBV5-4 and TRBJ2-3, reads ETGVTQSPTHLIKTRGQQVTLRCSSQSGHNTVSWYQQALGQGPQFIFQYYREEENGRGNFPPRFSGLQFPNYSSELNVNALELDDSALYLCASSSLGGRGGTDTQYFGPGTRLTVL.

This clonotype ranks as medium-sized in terms of frequency. J is TRBJ1-2 and V is TRBV18; without DNA, the TCRdb call of TRBD1 cannot be checked. CDR1 and CDR2 from the germline V gene are KGHSH and LQKENI. This CDR3 has 14 amino acids. The CDR3 reads CASSPTDRVNGYTF.

The genes are TRBV18 and TRBJ1-2; lacking DNA, the TRBD1 call made by TCRdb goes unchecked. Per germline, CDR1 KGHSH and CDR2 LQKENI. The CDR3 extends over 17 amino acids. The CDR3 spells CASSPPSGTGIVGGYSF.

The V and J genes are TRBV6-5 and TRBJ1-1; TCRdb gives TRBD1 as the D gene, but with no DNA this cannot be confirmed. The CDR3 runs 18 residues. Germline CDR1 is MNHEY and CDR2 is SVGAGI. Here the CDR3 reads CASSPAGWQGWMNTEAFF.

This chain joins TRBV28 and TRBJ2-4; TCRdb's D call, TRBD1, is unchecked because there is no DNA. Germline CDR1 is MDHEN and CDR2 is SYDVKM. The CDR3 spans 14 residues. CDR3 loop: CASRPGGAKNIQYF.

This chain uses TRBV5-4 with TRBJ1-2; absent DNA, TCRdb's TRBD1 call cannot be checked. Germline V lookup: CDR1 SGHNT, CDR2 YYREEE (reference sequence). This CDR3 has 15 amino acids. The CDR3 is CASSPPGGTNYGYTF.

This chain links TRBV5-1 with TRBJ1-4. From germline, CDR1 is SGHRS and CDR2 YFSETQ. The CDR3 runs 13 residues. CDR3 protein: CASSWGFNEKLFF.